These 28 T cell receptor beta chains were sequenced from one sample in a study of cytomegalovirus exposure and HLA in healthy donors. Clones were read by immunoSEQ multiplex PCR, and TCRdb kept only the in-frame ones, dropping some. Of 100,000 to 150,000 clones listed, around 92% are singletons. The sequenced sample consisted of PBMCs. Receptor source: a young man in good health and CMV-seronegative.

The CDR3 region has the DNA TGTGCCAGTGGGGGCAGGGGGTGGGACACTGAAGCTTTCTTT. Protein sequence: CASGGRGWDTEAFF. This chain uses TRBV28 with TRBJ1-1, with TRBD1 matching 7 bases. CDR1 and CDR2 (germline): MDHEN, SYDVKM. This CDR3 region has 14 residues. V lost 9 bases and J lost 3; bases outside the gene matches: 10.

Written as DNA, the CDR3 is TGCGCCAGCAGCTCTCGGTTAGCGGGGGGTCCGGACACCGGGGAGCTGTTTTTT. It yields the protein CASSSRLAGGPDTGELFF. The V call is TRBV5-1, the J call TRBJ2-2; 10 bases are a match to TRBD2. Germline loops: CDR1 SGHRS, CDR2 YFSETQ. V shed 3 bases, J shed 3 bases, and the junction held 11 bases outside the gene matches. The CDR3 consists of 18 residues.

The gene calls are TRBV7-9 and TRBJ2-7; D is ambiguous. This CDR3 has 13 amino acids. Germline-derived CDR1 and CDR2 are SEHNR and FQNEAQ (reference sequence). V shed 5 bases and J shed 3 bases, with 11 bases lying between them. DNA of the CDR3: TGTGCCAGCAGCATGCCCACTAACTACGAGCAGTACTTC. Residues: CASSMPTNYEQYF.

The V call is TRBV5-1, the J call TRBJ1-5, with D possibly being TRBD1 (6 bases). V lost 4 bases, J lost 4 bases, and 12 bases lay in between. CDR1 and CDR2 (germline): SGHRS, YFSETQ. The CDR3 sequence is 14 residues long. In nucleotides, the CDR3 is TGCGCCAGCAGCAACGGACAGCAAAATCAGCCCCAGCATTTT. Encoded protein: CASSNGQQNQPQHF.

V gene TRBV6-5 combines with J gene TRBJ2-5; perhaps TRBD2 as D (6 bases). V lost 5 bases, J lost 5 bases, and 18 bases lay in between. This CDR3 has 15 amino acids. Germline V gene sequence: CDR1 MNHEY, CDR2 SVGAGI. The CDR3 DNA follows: TGTGCCAGCAGTCCATACTCGACTAGTGTGGAGACCCAGTACTTC. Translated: CASSPYSTSVETQYF.

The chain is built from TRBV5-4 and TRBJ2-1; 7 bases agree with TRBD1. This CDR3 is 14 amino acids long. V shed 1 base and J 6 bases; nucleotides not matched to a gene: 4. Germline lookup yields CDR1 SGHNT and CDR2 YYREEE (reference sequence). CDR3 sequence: CASSLLTGINEQFF. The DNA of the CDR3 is TGTGCCAGCAGCTTGTTGACAGGGATCAATGAGCAGTTCTTC.

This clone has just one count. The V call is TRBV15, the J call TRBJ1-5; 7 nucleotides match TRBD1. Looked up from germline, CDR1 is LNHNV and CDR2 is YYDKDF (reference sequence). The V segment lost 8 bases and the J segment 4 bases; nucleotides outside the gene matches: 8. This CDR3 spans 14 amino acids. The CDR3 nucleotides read TGTGCCACCCGAGGGGGCAGGGTGAATCAGCCCCAGCATTTT. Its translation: CATRGGRVNQPQHF.

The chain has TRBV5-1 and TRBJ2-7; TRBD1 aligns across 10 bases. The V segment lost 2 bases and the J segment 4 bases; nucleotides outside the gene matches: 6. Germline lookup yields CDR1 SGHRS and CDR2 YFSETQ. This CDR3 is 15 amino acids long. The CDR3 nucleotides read TGCGCCAGCAGCTTCACAGGGACAGGGGTATACGAGCAGTACTTC. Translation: CASSFTGTGVYEQYF.

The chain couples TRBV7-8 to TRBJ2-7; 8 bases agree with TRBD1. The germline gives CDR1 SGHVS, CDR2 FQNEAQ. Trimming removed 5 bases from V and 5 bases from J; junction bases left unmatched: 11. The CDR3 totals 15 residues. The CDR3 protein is CASSPQGAQIHEQYF. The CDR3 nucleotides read TGTGCCAGCAGCCCCCAGGGGGCTCAGATCCACGAGCAGTACTTC.

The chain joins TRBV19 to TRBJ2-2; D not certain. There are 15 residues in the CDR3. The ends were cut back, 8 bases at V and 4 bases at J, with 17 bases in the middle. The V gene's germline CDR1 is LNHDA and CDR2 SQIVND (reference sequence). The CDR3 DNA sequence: TGTGCCAGTGGTGACTTAAAGGTTGGCACCGGGGAGCTGTTTTTT. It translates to CASGDLKVGTGELFF.

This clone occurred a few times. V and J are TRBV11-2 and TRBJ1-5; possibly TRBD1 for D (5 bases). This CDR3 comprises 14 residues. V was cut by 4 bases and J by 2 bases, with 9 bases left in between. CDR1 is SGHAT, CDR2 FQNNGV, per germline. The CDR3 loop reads CASSSGLGNQPQHF. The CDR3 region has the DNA TGTGCCAGCAGCTCAGGGTTGGGCAATCAGCCCCAGCATTTT.

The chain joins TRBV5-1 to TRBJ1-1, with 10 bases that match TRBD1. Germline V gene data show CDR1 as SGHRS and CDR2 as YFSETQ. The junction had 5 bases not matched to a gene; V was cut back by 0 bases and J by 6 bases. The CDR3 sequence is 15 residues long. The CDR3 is CASSLEGTGAAEAFF. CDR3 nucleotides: TGCGCCAGCAGCTTGGAAGGGACAGGGGCGGCTGAAGCTTTCTTT.

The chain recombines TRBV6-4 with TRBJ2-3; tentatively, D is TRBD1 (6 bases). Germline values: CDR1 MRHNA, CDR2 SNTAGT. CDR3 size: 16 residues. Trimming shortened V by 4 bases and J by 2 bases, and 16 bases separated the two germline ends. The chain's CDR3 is CASSALAGANTDTQYF. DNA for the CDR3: TGTGCCAGCAGTGCCCTCGCAGGGGCGAACACAGATACGCAGTATTTT.

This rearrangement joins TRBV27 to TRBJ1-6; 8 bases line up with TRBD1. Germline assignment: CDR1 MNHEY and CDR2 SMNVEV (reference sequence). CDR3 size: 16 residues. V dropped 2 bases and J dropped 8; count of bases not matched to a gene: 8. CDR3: CASSLLGTGGHSPLHF. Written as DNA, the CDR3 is TGTGCCAGCAGTTTACTGGGGACAGGCGGTCATTCACCCCTCCACTTT.

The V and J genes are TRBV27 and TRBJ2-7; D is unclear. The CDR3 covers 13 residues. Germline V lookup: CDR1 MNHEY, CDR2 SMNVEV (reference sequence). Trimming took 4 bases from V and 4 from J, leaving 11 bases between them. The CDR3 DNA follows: TGTGCCAGCAGTTCATCTGTCCTTTACGAGCAGTACTTC. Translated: CASSSSVLYEQYF.

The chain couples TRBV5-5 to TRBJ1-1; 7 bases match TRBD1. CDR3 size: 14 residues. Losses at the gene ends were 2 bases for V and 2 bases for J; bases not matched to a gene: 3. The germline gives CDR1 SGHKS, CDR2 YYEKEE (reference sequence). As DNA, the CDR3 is TGTGCCAGCAGCTTATGGGACAGTAACACTGAAGCTTTCTTT. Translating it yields CASSLWDSNTEAFF. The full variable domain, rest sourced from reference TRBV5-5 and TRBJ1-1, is DAGVTQSPTHLIKTRGQQVTLRCSPISGHKSVSWYQQVLGQGPQFIFQYYEKEERGRGNFPDRFSARQFPNYSSELNVNALLLGDSALYLCASSLWDSNTEAFFGQGTRLTVV.

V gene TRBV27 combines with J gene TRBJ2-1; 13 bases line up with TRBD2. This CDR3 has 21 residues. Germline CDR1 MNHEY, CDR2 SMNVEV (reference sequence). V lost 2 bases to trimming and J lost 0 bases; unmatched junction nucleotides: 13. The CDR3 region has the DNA TGTGCCAGCAGTTTACATCAGCCGGGACTAGCGGGGCTTAGCTCCTACAATGAGCAGTTCTTC. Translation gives CASSLHQPGLAGLSSYNEQFF.

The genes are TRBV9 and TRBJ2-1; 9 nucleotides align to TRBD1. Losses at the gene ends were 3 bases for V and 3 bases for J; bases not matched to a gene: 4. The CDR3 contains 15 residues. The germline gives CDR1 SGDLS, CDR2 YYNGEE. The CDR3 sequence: CASSGDRAGYNEQFF. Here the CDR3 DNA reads TGTGCCAGCAGCGGGGACAGGGCCGGCTACAATGAGCAGTTCTTC.

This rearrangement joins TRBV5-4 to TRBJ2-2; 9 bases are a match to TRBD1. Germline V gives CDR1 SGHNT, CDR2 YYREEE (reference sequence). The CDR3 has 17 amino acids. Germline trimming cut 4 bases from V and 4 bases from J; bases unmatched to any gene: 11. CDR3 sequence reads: CASSPGPQGAVTGELFF. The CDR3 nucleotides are TGTGCCAGCAGCCCAGGACCACAGGGGGCGGTCACCGGGGAGCTGTTTTTT. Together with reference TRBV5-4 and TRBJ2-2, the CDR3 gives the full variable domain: ETGVTQSPTHLIKTRGQQVTLRCSSQSGHNTVSWYQQALGQGPQFIFQYYREEENGRGNFPPRFSGLQFPNYSSELNVNALELDDSALYLCASSPGPQGAVTGELFFGEGSRLTVL.

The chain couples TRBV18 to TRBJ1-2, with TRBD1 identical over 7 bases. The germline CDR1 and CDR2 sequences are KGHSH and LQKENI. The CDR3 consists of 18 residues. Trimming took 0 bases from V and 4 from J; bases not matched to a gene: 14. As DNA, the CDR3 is TGTGCCAGCTCACCACCAGGGGGCACGGTTGACTCTGTCTATGGCTACACCTTC. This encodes CASSPPGGTVDSVYGYTF.

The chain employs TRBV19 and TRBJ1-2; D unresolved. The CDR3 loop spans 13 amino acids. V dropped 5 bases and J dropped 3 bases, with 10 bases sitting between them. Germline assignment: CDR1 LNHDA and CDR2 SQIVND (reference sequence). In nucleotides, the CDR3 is TGTGCCAGTAGTCCCCAGCGATACTATGGCTACACCTTC. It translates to CASSPQRYYGYTF.

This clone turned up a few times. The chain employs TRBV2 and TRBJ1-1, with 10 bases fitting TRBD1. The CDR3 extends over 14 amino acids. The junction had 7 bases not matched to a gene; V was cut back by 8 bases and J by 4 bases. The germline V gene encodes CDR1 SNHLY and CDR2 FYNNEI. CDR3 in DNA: TGTGCCAGCGACAAGAGACAGGGGGCCACTGAAGCTTTCTTT. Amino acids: CASDKRQGATEAFF.

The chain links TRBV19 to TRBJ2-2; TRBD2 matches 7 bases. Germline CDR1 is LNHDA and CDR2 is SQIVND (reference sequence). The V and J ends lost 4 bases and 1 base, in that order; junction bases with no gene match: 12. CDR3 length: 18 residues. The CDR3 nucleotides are TGTGCCAGTAGTAATCTAGCGGCCATGGCAATGAACACCGGGGAGCTGTTTTTT. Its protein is CASSNLAAMAMNTGELFF.

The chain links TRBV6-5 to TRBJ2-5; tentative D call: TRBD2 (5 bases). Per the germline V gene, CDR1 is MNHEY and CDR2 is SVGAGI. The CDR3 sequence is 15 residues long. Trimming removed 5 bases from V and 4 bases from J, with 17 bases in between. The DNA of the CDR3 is TGTGCCAGCAGTCTCCGGACTGGAGGATCAGAGACCCAGTACTTC. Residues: CASSLRTGGSETQYF.

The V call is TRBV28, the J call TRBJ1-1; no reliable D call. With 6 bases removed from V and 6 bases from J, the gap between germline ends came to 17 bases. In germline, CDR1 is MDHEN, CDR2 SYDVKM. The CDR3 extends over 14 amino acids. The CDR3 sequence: CASSTAGQPAEAFF. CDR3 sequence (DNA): TGTGCCAGCAGCACCGCGGGCCAACCGGCTGAAGCTTTCTTT.

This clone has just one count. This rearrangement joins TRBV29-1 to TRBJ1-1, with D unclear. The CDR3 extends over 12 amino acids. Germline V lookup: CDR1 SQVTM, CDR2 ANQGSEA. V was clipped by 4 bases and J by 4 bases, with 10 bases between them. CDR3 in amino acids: CSVAWEVTEAFF. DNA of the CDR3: TGCAGCGTTGCATGGGAGGTCACTGAAGCTTTCTTT.

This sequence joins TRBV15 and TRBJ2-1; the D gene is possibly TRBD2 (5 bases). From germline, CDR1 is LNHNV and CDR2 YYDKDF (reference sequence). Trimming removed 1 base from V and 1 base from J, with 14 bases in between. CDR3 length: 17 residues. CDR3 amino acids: CATSRGPNSVSYNEQFF. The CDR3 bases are TGTGCCACCAGCAGAGGCCCTAATAGCGTTTCCTACAATGAGCAGTTCTTC.

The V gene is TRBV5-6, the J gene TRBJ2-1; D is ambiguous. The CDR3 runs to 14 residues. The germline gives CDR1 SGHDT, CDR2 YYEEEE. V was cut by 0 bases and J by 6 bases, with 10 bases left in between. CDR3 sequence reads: CASSLAPSSNEQFF. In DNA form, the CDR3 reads TGTGCCAGCAGCTTGGCGCCCTCGAGCAATGAGCAGTTCTTC.